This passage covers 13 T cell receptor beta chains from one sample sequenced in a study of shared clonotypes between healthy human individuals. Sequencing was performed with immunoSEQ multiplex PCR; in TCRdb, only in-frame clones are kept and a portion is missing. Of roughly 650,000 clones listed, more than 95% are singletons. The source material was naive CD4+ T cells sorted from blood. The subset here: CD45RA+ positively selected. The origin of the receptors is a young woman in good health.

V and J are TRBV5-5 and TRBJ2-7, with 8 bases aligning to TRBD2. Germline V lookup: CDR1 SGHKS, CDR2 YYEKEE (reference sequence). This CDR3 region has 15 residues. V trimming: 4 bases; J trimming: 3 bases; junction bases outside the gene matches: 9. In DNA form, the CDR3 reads TGTGCCAGCAGCGCAACAGCGGGGGTCCTCTACGAGCAGTACTTC. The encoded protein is CASSATAGVLYEQYF.

The CDR3 sequence: CASTPGAQMSKSYEQYF. The DNA for the CDR3 is TGTGCCAGCACCCCCGGGGCCCAAATGTCCAAGTCCTACGAGCAGTACTTC. V usage is TRBV28 and J usage is TRBJ2-7, with D perhaps matching TRBD1 or TRBD2 (5 bases each). The CDR3 consists of 17 residues. Germline V CDR1 and CDR2: MDHEN, SYDVKM. Trimming shortened V by 7 bases and J by 1 base, and 23 bases separated the two germline ends.

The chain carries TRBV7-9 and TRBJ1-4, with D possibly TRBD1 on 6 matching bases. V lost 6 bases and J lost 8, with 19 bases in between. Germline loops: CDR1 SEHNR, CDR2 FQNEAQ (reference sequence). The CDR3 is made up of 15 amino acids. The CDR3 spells CASSQMGATYEKLFF. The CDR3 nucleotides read TGTGCCAGCAGTCAAATGGGGGCGACTTACGAAAAACTGTTTTTT.

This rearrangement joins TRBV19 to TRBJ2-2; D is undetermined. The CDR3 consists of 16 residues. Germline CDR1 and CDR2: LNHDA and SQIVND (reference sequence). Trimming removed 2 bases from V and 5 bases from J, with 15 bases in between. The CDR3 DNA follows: TGTGCCAGTAGTATAAGGCGGAGTCGATCTACCGGGGAGCTGTTTTTT. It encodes CASSIRRSRSTGELFF.

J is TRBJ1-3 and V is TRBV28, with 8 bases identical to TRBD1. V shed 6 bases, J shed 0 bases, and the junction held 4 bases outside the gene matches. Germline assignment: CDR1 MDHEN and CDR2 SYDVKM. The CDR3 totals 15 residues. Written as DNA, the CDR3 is TGTGCCAGCAGGGCCGGGACAGGCTCTGGAAACACCATATATTTT. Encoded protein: CASRAGTGSGNTIYF.

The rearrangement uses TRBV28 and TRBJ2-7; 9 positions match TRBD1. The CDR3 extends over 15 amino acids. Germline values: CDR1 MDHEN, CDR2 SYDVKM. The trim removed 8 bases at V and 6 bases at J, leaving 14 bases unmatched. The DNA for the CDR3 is TGTGCCAGCCCACCCCGGGACAGGGTACCGCGCGAGCAGTACTTC. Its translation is CASPPRDRVPREQYF.

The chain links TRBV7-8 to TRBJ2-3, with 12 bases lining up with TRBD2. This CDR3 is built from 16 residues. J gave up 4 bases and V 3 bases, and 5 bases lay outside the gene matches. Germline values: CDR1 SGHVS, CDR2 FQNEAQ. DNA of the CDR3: TGTGCCAGCAGCTTGCTAGCGGGAGGGAGCCCAGATACGCAGTATTTT. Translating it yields CASSLLAGGSPDTQYF.

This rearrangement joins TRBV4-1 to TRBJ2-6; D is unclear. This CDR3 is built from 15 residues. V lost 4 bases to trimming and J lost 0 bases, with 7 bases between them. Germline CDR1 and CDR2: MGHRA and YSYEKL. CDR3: CASSPLVSGANVLTF. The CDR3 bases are TGCGCCAGCAGCCCGCTGGTCTCTGGGGCCAACGTCCTGACTTTC.

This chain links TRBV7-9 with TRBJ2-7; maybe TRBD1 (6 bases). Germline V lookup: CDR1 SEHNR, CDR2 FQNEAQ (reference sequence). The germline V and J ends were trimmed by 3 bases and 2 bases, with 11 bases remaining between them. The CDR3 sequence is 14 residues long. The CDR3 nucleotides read TGTGCCAGCAGCTTTCAGGGGCAAGCCTACGAGCAGTACTTC. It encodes CASSFQGQAYEQYF.

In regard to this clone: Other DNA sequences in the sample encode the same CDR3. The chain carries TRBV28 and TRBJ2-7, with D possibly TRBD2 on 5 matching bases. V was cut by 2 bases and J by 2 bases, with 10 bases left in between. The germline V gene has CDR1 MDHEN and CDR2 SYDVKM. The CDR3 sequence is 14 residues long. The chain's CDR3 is CASSLEGSPYEQYF. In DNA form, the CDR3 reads TGTGCCAGCAGTTTAGAGGGTTCGCCCTACGAGCAGTACTTC.

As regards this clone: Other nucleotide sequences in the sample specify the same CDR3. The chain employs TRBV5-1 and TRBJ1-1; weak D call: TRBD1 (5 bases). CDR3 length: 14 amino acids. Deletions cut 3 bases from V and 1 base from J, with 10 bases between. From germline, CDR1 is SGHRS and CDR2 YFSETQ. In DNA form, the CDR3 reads TGCGCCAGCAGCTCCGGGACTCCGAACACTGAAGCTTTCTTT. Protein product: CASSSGTPNTEAFF. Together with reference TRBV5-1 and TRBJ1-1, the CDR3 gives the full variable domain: KAGVTQTPRYLIKTRGQQVTLSCSPISGHRSVSWYQQTPGQGLQFLFEYFSETQRNKGNFPGRFSGRQFSNSRSEMNVSTLELGDSALYLCASSSGTPNTEAFFGQGTRLTVV.

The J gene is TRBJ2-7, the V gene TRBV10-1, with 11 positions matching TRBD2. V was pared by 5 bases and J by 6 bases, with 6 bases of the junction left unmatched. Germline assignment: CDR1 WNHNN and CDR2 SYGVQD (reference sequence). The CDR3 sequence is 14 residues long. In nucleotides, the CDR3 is TGCGCCAGCAGTTATAGCGGGAGGGCTGGCGAGCAGTACTTC. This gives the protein CASSYSGRAGEQYF.

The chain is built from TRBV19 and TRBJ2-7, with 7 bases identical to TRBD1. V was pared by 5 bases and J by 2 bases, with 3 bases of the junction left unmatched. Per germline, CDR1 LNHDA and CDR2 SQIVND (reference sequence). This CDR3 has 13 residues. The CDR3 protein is CASSEQGAYEQYF. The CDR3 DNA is TGTGCCAGTAGTGAGCAGGGGGCCTACGAGCAGTACTTC.